This paragraph covers one T cell receptor beta chain sequence. The data belong to a study of blood T cell repertoires in COVID-19. Study-level information: Spain, Italy and the United States supplied samples that represented acute and convalescent COVID-19. T cells, B-cell-depleted T cells, or PBMCs provided the cDNA or gDNA that served as material.

The authors' processing: How many nucleated cells were present was estimated from reference gene primer amplification. Measured with immunoSEQ multiplex PCR; TCRdb has only the in-frame clones, and not every one. V and J calls and clone size are copied from that table; D and trimming were computed from the DNA. In the table there are 200,000 to 250,000 clones, 65% to 85% of which are singletons. Sample: peripheral blood. This TCR derives from an elderly woman with acute or convalescent COVID-19.

CDR3 nucleotide sequence: TGTGCCAGCAGCCTAAGGGGGAGCGGGAGGGCCTATGGCACAGATACGCAGTATTTT. It yields the protein CASSLRGSGRAYGTDTQYF. The V and J genes are TRBV4-2 and TRBJ2-3; TRBD2 aligns across 10 bases. Unmatched junction bases numbered 14, after V lost 4 bases and J lost 1 base. Germline CDR1 reads LGHNA; CDR2 reads YNFKEQ. This CDR3 is 19 amino acids long.